These 9 T cell receptor beta chains originate from one sample sequenced in a study of T cell responses to AZD1222 COVID-19 vaccine. Assay used: immunoSEQ multiplex PCR; TCRdb lists only in-frame clones, some missing. The table has 95,000 to 150,000 clones, approximately 92% seen once; the top ten hold 6% to 9%. The starting material was peripheral blood, obtained 28 days after the second AZD1222 dose. The receptors shown here come from an adult who received the AZD1222 COVID-19 vaccine.

This clone was recorded once. This chain links TRBV5-1 with TRBJ2-1; possibly TRBD1 for D (6 bases). The CDR3 is 12 residues long. Germline-derived CDR1 and CDR2 are SGHRS and YFSETQ. Trimming pared 2 bases from V and 10 bases from J, leaving 10 bases between. The CDR3 nucleotides are TGCGCCAGCAGCTTTATACAGGGCGAGCAGTTCTTC. It is translated as CASSFIQGEQFF.

The chain links TRBV28 to TRBJ2-7; TRBD2 matches at 10 bases. CDR3 length: 15 residues. Germline CDR1 and CDR2: MDHEN and SYDVKM. The V and J ends lost 4 bases and 5 bases, in that order; junction bases with no gene match: 8. Here the CDR3 DNA reads TGTGCCAGCAGTTCCCCGGGACTAGCGTCCCACGAGCAGTACTTC. It encodes CASSSPGLASHEQYF.

This clone turned up a few times. The identical CDR3 is also encoded by other nucleotide sequences in the sample. The genes are TRBV6-5 and TRBJ2-5, with a tentative D call TRBD1 (6 bases). V was shortened by 6 bases and J by 2 bases, with 10 bases between the two germline ends. The CDR3 extends over 13 amino acids. Germline V gene lookup returns CDR1 MNHEY and CDR2 SVGAGI. The DNA for the CDR3 is TGTGCCAGCAGACGGACAGAGCAAGAGACCCAGTACTTC. Translation gives CASRRTEQETQYF.

About this clone: Other nucleotide sequences in the sample specify the same CDR3. CDR3 protein: CASSLSGANVLTF. The CDR3 nucleotides read TGTGCCAGCAGCTTATCCGGGGCCAACGTCCTGACTTTC. V gene TRBV11-3 combines with J gene TRBJ2-6, with D uncertain. CDR3 length: 13 amino acids. CDR1 and CDR2 (germline): SGHNT, YENEEA. Trimming cost V 2 bases and J 4 bases, with 3 bases left between them.

V gene TRBV7-2 combines with J gene TRBJ1-3, with TRBD1 as a possible D gene (6 bases). The CDR3 contains 14 residues. Germline V gene sequence: CDR1 SGHTA, CDR2 FQGNSA. The V end lost 5 bases, the J end lost 2 bases, and 10 bases lay between the germline ends. As DNA, the CDR3 is TGTGCCAGCAGCCGTCGACAGGCTGGAAACACCATATATTTT. This codes for CASSRRQAGNTIYF.

V and J are TRBV6-2 or TRBV6-3 and TRBJ2-3; 7 bases agree with TRBD1. With V trimmed by 4 bases and J by 2 bases, 6 bases remained unmatched. The CDR3 sequence is 15 residues long. Looked up from germline, CDR1 is MNHEY and CDR2 is SVGEGT. This CDR3 is CASSFGTENTDTQYF. CDR3 DNA sequence: TGTGCCAGCAGTTTCGGGACAGAAAACACAGATACGCAGTATTTT.

This clone is a singleton in its sample. The chain combines TRBV6-2 or TRBV6-3 with TRBJ1-6; possibly TRBD1 for D (5 bases). Per germline, CDR1 MNHEY and CDR2 SVGEGT. This CDR3 has 18 residues. V lost 2 bases to trimming and J lost 2 bases, with 16 bases between them. DNA for the CDR3: TGTGCCAGCAGTTACAACCCGTGGGGCCGCCCCTATAATTCACCCCTCCACTTT. Its protein product is CASSYNPWGRPYNSPLHF.

The rearrangement joins TRBV19 to TRBJ1-1, with a possible D match to TRBD1 (5 bases). This CDR3 is built from 14 residues. Germline V gene sequence: CDR1 LNHDA, CDR2 SQIVND (reference sequence). Between the trimmed V and J ends, which lost 1 base and 4 bases, there was a span of 10 bases. The CDR3 loop reads CASSIGGSGTEAFF. CDR3 DNA: TGTGCCAGTAGTATAGGGGGGAGCGGCACTGAAGCTTTCTTT. Variable domain in full (rest from reference TRBV19 and TRBJ1-1): DGGITQSPKYLFRKEGQNVTLSCEQNLNHDAMYWYRQDPGQGLRLIYYSQIVNDFQKGDIAEGYSVSREKKESFPLTVTSAQKNPTAFYLCASSIGGSGTEAFFGQGTRLTVV.

The chain uses TRBV28 and TRBJ1-4, with unresolved D. Germline-derived CDR1 and CDR2 are MDHEN and SYDVKM. The CDR3 length is 11 residues. The V end was cut by 7 bases, the J end by 5 bases, with 5 bases between. The CDR3 protein is CASNLNEKLFF. DNA of the CDR3: TGTGCCAGCAATTTGAATGAAAAACTGTTTTTT.